This T cell receptor beta chain was found in a study of CD8+ T cells in alopecia areata. Study-wide context: Oral tofacitinib, 5 to 10 mg twice daily, was given in an open-label trial.

This clone was observed a few times. Its target is unknown. Study-level results: In scalp samples, resident alphabeta T cells of normal skin are also sequenced.

Treatment reported: oral pan-JAK inhibitor, 5-10 mg twice daily. Investigators isolated RNA and reverse transcribed it into cDNA to act as the sequencing template. Profiled with immunoSEQ multiplex PCR; TCRdb holds only in-frame clones, not every one. The profile shows 200,000 to 250,000 clones, over 60% of them singletons. V was clipped by 6 bases and J by 5 bases; unmatched bases: 5. The CDR3 consists of 16 residues. Germline loops: CDR1 SEHNR, CDR2 FQNEAQ (reference sequence). Sequenced here: CD4+ T cells sorted from blood, sampled around week 46, from a patient treated with tofacitinib. The V call is TRBV7-9, the J call TRBJ2-1; 15 bases match TRBD2. This TCR derives from a human donor with alopecia areata. In DNA form, the CDR3 reads TGTGCCAGCAGTCGGACTAGCGGGGGGGTCCACAATGAGCAGTTCTTC. It is translated as CASSRTSGGVHNEQFF.